Shown below are 6 T cell receptor beta chains from a single sample sequenced in a study of blood T cell repertoires in COVID-19. The repertoire was sequenced with immunoSEQ multiplex PCR; TCRdb's copy has only in-frame clones and lacks some. The repertoire holds about 120,000 clones, with roughly 84% as singletons. The sequenced sample consisted of peripheral blood. The source is an elderly woman with acute or convalescent COVID-19.

The chain couples TRBV9 to TRBJ2-1; D perhaps matches TRBD2 (6 bases). Trimming took off 3 bases at V and 5 bases at J, with 18 bases between the two ends. This CDR3 is 16 amino acids long. The germline V gene encodes CDR1 SGDLS and CDR2 YYNGEE. For the CDR3, the DNA is TGTGCCAGCAGCGCTATTTCGGGAGAGGATCACAATGAGCAGTTCTTC. It encodes CASSAISGEDHNEQFF.

In its sample, this clone was seen a few times. V and J are TRBV5-6 and TRBJ1-2, with D unresolved. V lost 6 bases, J lost 3 bases, and 9 bases lay in between. The germline V gene encodes CDR1 SGHDT and CDR2 YYEEEE. The CDR3 is 12 residues long. CDR3 region: CASNSLDYGYTF. CDR3 DNA sequence: TGTGCCAGCAACTCACTTGACTATGGCTACACCTTC.

CDR3 region: CASSPPKTGPRGARGYTF. The CDR3 bases are TGCGCCAGCAGCCCGCCTAAGACAGGGCCCAGGGGAGCTAGGGGCTACACCTTC. The chain recombines TRBV23-1 with TRBJ1-2; 7 positions agree with TRBD1. TRBV23-1 is given ORF status, its function remaining uncertain. The CDR3 is 18 amino acids. Trimming cost V 6 bases and J 8 bases; bases outside gene matches: 24.

The rearrangement links TRBV10-1 to TRBJ2-2; D is undetermined. The germline V gene encodes CDR1 WNHNN and CDR2 SYGVQD (reference sequence). The CDR3 length is 13 residues. With 3 bases removed from V and 1 base from J, the gap between germline ends came to 3 bases. The CDR3 sequence is CASSDRNTGELFF. CDR3 bases: TGCGCCAGCAGTGACAGGAACACCGGGGAGCTGTTTTTT.

This clone was seen more than once but under ten times. In DNA form, the CDR3 reads TGTGCCAGCAGTTACTGGAGTAGCGGGGGGGATTATAGGAGCACAGATACGCAGTATTTT. Amino acids: CASSYWSSGGDYRSTDTQYF. The V and J genes are TRBV6-2 or TRBV6-3 and TRBJ2-3; TRBD2 matches 11 bases. This CDR3 has 20 amino acids. With V trimmed by 1 base and J by 0 bases, 12 bases remained unmatched. CDR1 and CDR2 from the germline V gene are MNHEY and SVGEGT.

The J gene is TRBJ1-5, the V gene TRBV4-2; D uncertain. The CDR3 contains 15 residues. V lost 0 bases and J lost 6, with 12 bases in between. Germline CDR1 and CDR2: LGHNA and YNFKEQ. CDR3: CASSQENDEGQPQHF. Here the CDR3 DNA reads TGTGCCAGCAGCCAAGAGAACGACGAGGGTCAGCCCCAGCATTTT.